Shown below are 14 T cell receptor beta chains from a single sample sequenced in a study of Graves' ophthalmopathy and Graves' hyperthyroidism. Amplification of TCR beta CDR3 regions used RNA transcripts. HTBI primers primed a first-round RT-PCR, and a second-round multiplex PCR followed. Via MiXCR, TCRdb re-called the multiplex PCR reads, giving one row per CDR3 protein. The sample lists about 480,000 distinct CDR3 sequences, 14% seen once, with approximately 9.8% in the top ten. Sequenced material: blood. The receptors were gathered from a woman younger than 45 with Graves' ophthalmopathy.

This clonotype came up many times. V usage is TRBV28 and J usage is TRBJ2-7; D gene ambiguous. CDR1 and CDR2 from the germline V gene are MDHEN and SYDVKM. V was shortened by 3 bases and J by 6 bases, with 9 bases between the two germline ends. CDR3 length: 12 amino acids. The CDR3 region has the DNA TGTGCCAGCAGTTTTTTACGGCGCGAGCAGTACTTC. Residues: CASSFLRREQYF.

Many counts were recorded for this clonotype. The chain joins TRBV28 to TRBJ2-7; unclear D gene. Germline V gene data show CDR1 as MDHEN and CDR2 as SYDVKM. The CDR3 is 14 residues long. Trimming took 10 bases from V and 0 from J, leaving 16 bases between them. CDR3 sequence reads: CAIAGFPVSYEQYF. CDR3 bases: TGTGCCATCGCCGGGTTCCCGGTCTCCTACGAGCAGTACTTC.

This clonotype was seen at least ten times. The V gene is TRBV12-3 or TRBV12-4, the J gene TRBJ2-2; D ambiguous. The V and J ends lost 7 bases and 6 bases respectively, with 18 bases between them. The CDR3 contains 15 residues. In nucleotides, the CDR3 is TGTGCCAGCATTTCTTGGTTTTCCCAAGCCGGGGAGCTGTTTTTT. Amino acids: CASISWFSQAGELFF.

This clonotype appeared many times. The CDR3 nucleotides read TGTGCCAGCAGTTACGGGGAGTGGAGCGCCCACTCCTACGAGCAGTACTTC. The encoded protein is CASSYGEWSAHSYEQYF. The chain combines TRBV6-5 with TRBJ2-7; tentatively, D is TRBD2 (5 bases). The CDR3 runs 17 residues. Germline CDR1 and CDR2: MNHEY and SVGAGI. Trimming cost V 2 bases and J 0 bases, with 17 bases left between them.

In this sample, this clonotype turned up many times. The CDR3 region is CASSYPGQFYEQYF. The CDR3 bases are TGTGCCAGCAGTTACCCGGGACAGTTCTACGAGCAGTACTTC. The gene calls are TRBV6-2 or TRBV6-3 and TRBJ2-7, with TRBD1 matching 7 bases. Trimming took 2 bases from V and 3 from J; bases not matched to a gene: 4. CDR1 MNHEY and CDR2 SVGEGT come from the germline V gene. The CDR3 is made up of 14 amino acids.

This clonotype was seen ten or more times. This chain joins TRBV12-3 or TRBV12-4 and TRBJ2-7; the D is unclear. This CDR3 region has 12 residues. Trimming stripped 3 bases from V and 7 bases from J, with 10 bases between. The CDR3 nucleotides are TGTGCCAGCAGTTTCCTTACTGGGGAGCAGTACTTC. Protein: CASSFLTGEQYF.

The rearrangement links TRBV30 to TRBJ2-2; D unclear. Germline values: CDR1 GTSNPN, CDR2 SVGIG (reference sequence). CDR3 length equals 12 residues. Trimming pared 2 bases from V and 8 bases from J, leaving 9 bases between. The CDR3 DNA is TGTGCCTGGAGTACGGTACCAGGGGAGCTGTTTTTT. Its protein is CAWSTVPGELFF.

This clonotype was detected a few times. This may be a read error, as it is one base from a much larger clone. CDR3 region: CSARGRWGGAFF. CDR3 nucleotide sequence: TGCAGTGCTAGGGGCCGCTGGGGCGGAGCTTTCTTT. The chain joins TRBV20-1 to TRBJ1-1; D perhaps matches TRBD1 (5 bases). CDR3 size: 12 residues. The germline V gene has CDR1 DFQATT and CDR2 SNEGSKA (reference sequence). V was clipped by 3 bases and J by 10 bases, with 15 bases between them.

This clonotype was seen a handful of times. This chain connects TRBV29-1 to TRBJ1-2; D is ambiguous. The CDR3 runs 11 residues. Trimming stripped 4 bases from V and 4 bases from J, with 7 bases between. Per the germline V gene, CDR1 is SQVTM and CDR2 is ANQGSEA. The CDR3 DNA sequence: TGCAGCGTTGTGGACCTCTATGGCTACACCTTC. Protein: CSVVDLYGYTF.

This clonotype occurred many times. The chain couples TRBV7-3 to TRBJ2-2; 7 nucleotides match TRBD2. Germline CDR1 reads SGHTA; CDR2 reads FQGTGA. V lost 5 bases and J lost 4; bases outside the gene matches: 7. This CDR3 contains 15 residues. The CDR3 sequence: CASSPWGGSTGELFF. The DNA for the CDR3 is TGTGCCAGCAGCCCGTGGGGGGGAAGCACCGGGGAGCTGTTTTTT.

This clonotype was found many times. The chain joins TRBV12-3 or TRBV12-4 to TRBJ1-2; no clear D. The CDR3 extends over 13 amino acids. V was shortened by 3 bases and J by 1 base, with 6 bases between the two germline ends. This CDR3 reads CASSFVVNYGYTF. The CDR3 DNA reads as TGTGCCAGCAGTTTCGTCGTTAACTATGGCTACACCTTC.

This clonotype occurred many times. The chain is built from TRBV14 and TRBJ2-4; 7 bases are a match to TRBD2. V was pared by 0 bases and J by 7 bases, with 6 bases of the junction left unmatched. Germline CDR1 reads SGHDN; CDR2 reads FVKESK. CDR3 size: 15 residues. This chain's CDR3 is CASSQDTWGGNIQYF. As DNA, the CDR3 is TGTGCCAGCAGCCAAGATACGTGGGGGGGGAACATTCAGTACTTC.

This clonotype was seen many times. The rearrangement links TRBV7-8 to TRBJ2-7, with D maybe TRBD2 (6 bases). In germline, CDR1 is SGHVS, CDR2 FQNEAQ. CDR3 length: 13 residues. Trimming took off 5 bases at V and 2 bases at J, with 10 bases between the two ends. The CDR3 DNA reads as TGTGCCAGCAGCCAGGACTATACCTACGAGCAGTACTTC. It codes for CASSQDYTYEQYF. Together with reference TRBV7-8 and TRBJ2-7, the CDR3 gives the full variable domain: GAGVSQSPRYKVAKRGQDVALRCDPISGHVSLFWYQQALGQGPEFLTYFQNEAQLDKSGLPSDRFFAERPEGSVSTLKIQRTQQEDSAVYLCASSQDYTYEQYFGPGTRLTVT.

This clonotype was counted ten times or more. J is TRBJ1-1 and V is TRBV9, with D unclear. Germline-derived CDR1 and CDR2 are SGDLS and YYNGEE. Trimming took 8 bases from V and 4 from J, leaving 15 bases between them. This CDR3 spans 13 amino acids. CDR3 amino acids: CASSVGVGTEAFF. The CDR3 DNA sequence: TGTGCCAGTAGTGTTGGGGTCGGCACTGAAGCTTTCTTT.